This is a list of T cell receptor beta chains from one sample in a study of blood T cell repertoires in COVID-19. Method: immunoSEQ multiplex PCR; TCRdb's copy keeps in-frame clones and lacks some. The sample gives about 250,000 clones, roughly 91% of which show up once; 4% is in the top ten. Sequenced input: PBMCs or T cells enriched from blood (not recorded which). The receptor set was obtained from a woman aged 30 to 39 with acute COVID-19. The CDR3 runs from the conserved cysteine through the conserved F or W. A D gene is named only where the DNA matches it firmly. Size is omitted from some rows. Given values are once, few, many or a class for expanded clones.

abundance: .; v_gene: TRBV7-2; j_gene: TRBJ1-1; d_gene: .; CDR3nt: TGTGCCAGCAGCTTAGCGTGGAGTGAAGCTTTCTTT; CDR3aa: CASSLAWSEAFF
abundance: .; v_gene: TRBV5-1; j_gene: TRBJ2-1; d_gene: .; CDR3nt: TGCGCCAGCAGCTTTGGTTCGGGGGATTCCTACAATGAGCAGTTCTTC; CDR3aa: CASSFGSGDSYNEQFF
abundance: once; v_gene: TRBV4-1; j_gene: TRBJ2-2; d_gene: TRBD1; CDR3nt: TGCGCCAGCAAAAATAGGGGGCCCGGGGAGCTGTTTTTT; CDR3aa: CASKNRGPGELFF
abundance: .; v_gene: TRBV14; j_gene: TRBJ2-7; d_gene: .; CDR3nt: TGTGCCAGCAGCCAACGGCGGGTATACTACGAGCAGTACTTC; CDR3aa: CASSQRRVYYEQYF
abundance: few; v_gene: TRBV2; j_gene: TRBJ2-5; d_gene: .; CDR3nt: TGTGCCAGCAGTGAAGATAGGGGACTCCAAGAGACCCAGTACTTC; CDR3aa: CASSEDRGLQETQYF
abundance: .; v_gene: TRBV27; j_gene: TRBJ2-1; d_gene: .; CDR3nt: TGTGCCAGCAGTTTTGGACCCCCGGGGTCCTACAATGAGCAGTTCTTC; CDR3aa: CASSFGPPGSYNEQFF
abundance: .; v_gene: TRBV13; j_gene: TRBJ2-5; d_gene: TRBD2; CDR3nt: TGTGCCAGCAGCCAGAGCGGGGGGGCCCGGGAGACCCAGTACTTC; CDR3aa: CASSQSGGARETQYF
abundance: many; v_gene: TRBV6-1; j_gene: TRBJ1-1; d_gene: .; CDR3nt: TGTGCCAGCAGTGACCGGAACACTGAAGCTTTCTTT; CDR3aa: CASSDRNTEAFF
abundance: .; v_gene: TRBV19; j_gene: TRBJ1-2; d_gene: TRBD1; CDR3nt: TGTGCCAGTAGTAAAGACAGGGGGTATGGCTACACCTTC; CDR3aa: CASSKDRGYGYTF
abundance: .; v_gene: TRBV5-4; j_gene: TRBJ2-3; d_gene: TRBD2; CDR3nt: TGTGCCAGCAGCCGTGGGGGGGGTGGCACAGATACGCAGTATTTT; CDR3aa: CASSRGGGGTDTQYF
abundance: once; v_gene: TRBV15; j_gene: TRBJ1-4; d_gene: TRBD1; CDR3nt: TGTGCCACCAGCAGGAGACAGGGGAAAGGGGAAAAACTGTTTTTT; CDR3aa: CATSRRQGKGEKLFF
abundance: .; v_gene: TRBV5-6; j_gene: TRBJ1-6; d_gene: .; CDR3nt: TGTGCCAGCAGCATCCTACAGGGTTATAATTCACCCCTCCACTTT; CDR3aa: CASSILQGYNSPLHF
abundance: .; v_gene: TRBV6-2/TRBV6-3; j_gene: TRBJ1-2; d_gene: TRBD1; CDR3nt: TGTGCCAGCAGTGGACAGGGGAACTATGGCTACACCTTC; CDR3aa: CASSGQGNYGYTF
abundance: .; v_gene: TRBV5-6; j_gene: TRBJ2-5; d_gene: .; CDR3nt: TGTGCCAGCAGCTTCCGTGCCCGCCGGGAGACCCAGTACTTC; CDR3aa: CASSFRARRETQYF
abundance: few; v_gene: TRBV27; j_gene: TRBJ1-6; d_gene: TRBD1; CDR3nt: TGTGCCAGCAGTTTAGGGACAGCAAATTCACCCCTCCACTTT; CDR3aa: CASSLGTANSPLHF
abundance: .; v_gene: TRBV6-5; j_gene: TRBJ2-7; d_gene: .; CDR3nt: TGTGCCAGCACCCTGGACAATTCCTACGAGCAGTACTTC; CDR3aa: CASTLDNSYEQYF
abundance: .; v_gene: TRBV7-7; j_gene: TRBJ2-7; d_gene: TRBD2; CDR3nt: TGTGCCAGCAGCCCCGTTCCAGCGGGGGCTTTCTCCTACGAGCAGTACTTC; CDR3aa: CASSPVPAGAFSYEQYF
abundance: .; v_gene: TRBV7-2; j_gene: TRBJ2-5; d_gene: .; CDR3nt: TGTGCCAGCAGCTTAGGCGTGGAGACCCAGTACTTC; CDR3aa: CASSLGVETQYF
abundance: once; v_gene: TRBV25-1; j_gene: TRBJ1-5; d_gene: TRBD1; CDR3nt: TGTGCCAGCAGTGCAGCTGACAGGGAAAATCAGCCCCAGCATTTT; CDR3aa: CASSAADRENQPQHF
abundance: .; v_gene: TRBV15; j_gene: TRBJ1-5; d_gene: .; CDR3nt: TGTGCCACCAGCAGAGATCGAGCACGCAATCAGCCCCAGCATTTT; CDR3aa: CATSRDRARNQPQHF
abundance: .; v_gene: TRBV5-1; j_gene: TRBJ1-1; d_gene: .; CDR3nt: TGCGCCAGCAGCTTGGCCGAGGGTGAAGCTTTCTTT; CDR3aa: CASSLAEGEAFF
abundance: .; v_gene: TRBV19; j_gene: TRBJ1-1; d_gene: .; CDR3nt: TGTGCCAGTAGTCGACAGATGAACACTGAAGCTTTCTTT; CDR3aa: CASSRQMNTEAFF
abundance: .; v_gene: TRBV9; j_gene: TRBJ1-3; d_gene: TRBD1; CDR3nt: TGTGCCAGCAGCTCCACCGGGACAGGCTCTGGAAACACCATATATTTT; CDR3aa: CASSSTGTGSGNTIYF
abundance: .; v_gene: TRBV6-5; j_gene: TRBJ2-6; d_gene: .; CDR3nt: TGTGCCAGCACCTACCAAAGCTCTGGGGCCAACGTCCTGACTTTC; CDR3aa: CASTYQSSGANVLTF
abundance: .; v_gene: TRBV19; j_gene: TRBJ2-6; d_gene: .; CDR3nt: TGTGCCAGTACGGTCGGGTGGCGCTCTGGGGCCAACGTCCTGACTTTC; CDR3aa: CASTVGWRSGANVLTF
abundance: .; v_gene: TRBV5-1; j_gene: TRBJ1-2; d_gene: TRBD1; CDR3nt: TGCGCCAGCAGCTTGGTAGGCAAGACAGGGGGTTTATATGGCTACACCTTC; CDR3aa: CASSLVGKTGGLYGYTF
abundance: .; v_gene: TRBV15; j_gene: TRBJ2-7; d_gene: .; CDR3nt: TGTGCCACCAGCAGAGATGCCCTGACAGCAACCTACGAGCAGTACTTC; CDR3aa: CATSRDALTATYEQYF